Listed here is a single T cell receptor beta chain. The study recruited people aged about 18 to 95 years across approximately 25 US areas. TCRdb's table, derived via immunoSEQ multiplex PCR, lists solely in-frame clones and lacks some. The repertoire holds roughly 420,000 clones, with approximately 88% as singletons. The CDR3 contains 15 residues. Germline values: CDR1 SGHTA, CDR2 FQGTGA. The germline V and J ends were trimmed by 2 bases and 4 bases, with 12 bases remaining between them. The data stem from a study of blood T cell repertoires in COVID-19. Study at large: Acute and convalescent COVID-19 specimens originated in the United States, Italy and Spain. In each case, the material was cDNA or gDNA derived from T cells, B-cell-depleted T cells, or PBMCs.

Material: PBMCs or T cells enriched from blood (not recorded which). V and J are TRBV7-3 and TRBJ2-1; tentatively, D is TRBD1 (6 bases). The receptor was isolated from a woman in her thirties with acute COVID-19. For the CDR3, the DNA is TGTGCCAGCAGCTTATTTTCAGGGGAATACAATGAGCAGTTCTTC. This translates into CASSLFSGEYNEQFF.